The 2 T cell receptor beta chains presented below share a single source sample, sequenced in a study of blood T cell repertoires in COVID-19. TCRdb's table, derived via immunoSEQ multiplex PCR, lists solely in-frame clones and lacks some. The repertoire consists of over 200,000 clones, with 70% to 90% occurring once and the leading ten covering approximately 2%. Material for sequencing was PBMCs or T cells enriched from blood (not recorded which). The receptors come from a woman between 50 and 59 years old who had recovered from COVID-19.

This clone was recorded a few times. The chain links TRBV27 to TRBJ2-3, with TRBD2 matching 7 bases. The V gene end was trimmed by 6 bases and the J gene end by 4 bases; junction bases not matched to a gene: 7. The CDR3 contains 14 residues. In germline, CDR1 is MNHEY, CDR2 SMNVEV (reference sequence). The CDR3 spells CASSLGTTPDTQYF. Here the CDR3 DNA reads TGTGCCAGCAGCCTGGGGACTACCCCAGATACGCAGTATTTT.

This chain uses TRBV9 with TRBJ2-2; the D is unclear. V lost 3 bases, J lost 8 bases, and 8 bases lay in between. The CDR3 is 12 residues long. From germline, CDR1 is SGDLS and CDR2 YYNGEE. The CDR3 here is CASSDLSGELFF. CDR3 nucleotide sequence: TGTGCCAGCAGCGACCTCAGTGGGGAGCTGTTTTTT.